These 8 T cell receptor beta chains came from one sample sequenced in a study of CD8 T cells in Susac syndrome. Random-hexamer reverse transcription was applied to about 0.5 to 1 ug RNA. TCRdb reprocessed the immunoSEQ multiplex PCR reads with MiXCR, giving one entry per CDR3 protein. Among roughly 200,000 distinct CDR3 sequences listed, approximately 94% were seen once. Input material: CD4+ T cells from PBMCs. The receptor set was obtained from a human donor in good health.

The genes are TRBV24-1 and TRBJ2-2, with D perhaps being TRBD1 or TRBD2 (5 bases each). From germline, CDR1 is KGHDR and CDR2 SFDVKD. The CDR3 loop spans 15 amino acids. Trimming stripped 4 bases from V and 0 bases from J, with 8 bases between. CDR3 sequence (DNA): TGTGCCACCAGTGAACCGGGACCGAACACCGGGGAGCTGTTTTTT. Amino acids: CATSEPGPNTGELFF.

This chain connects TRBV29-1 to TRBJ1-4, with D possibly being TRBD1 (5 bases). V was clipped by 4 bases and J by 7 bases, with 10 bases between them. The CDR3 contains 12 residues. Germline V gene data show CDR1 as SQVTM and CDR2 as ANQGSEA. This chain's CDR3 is CSVGTNGEKLFF. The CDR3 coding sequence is TGCAGCGTTGGGACAAATGGTGAAAAACTGTTTTTT.

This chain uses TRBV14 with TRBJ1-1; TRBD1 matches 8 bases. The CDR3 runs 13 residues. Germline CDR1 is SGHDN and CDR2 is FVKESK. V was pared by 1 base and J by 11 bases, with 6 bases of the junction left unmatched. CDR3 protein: CASSQGRTGRAFF. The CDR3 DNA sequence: TGTGCCAGCAGCCAAGGACGGACAGGGCGCGCTTTCTTT. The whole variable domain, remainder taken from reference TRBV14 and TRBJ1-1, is EAGVTQFPSHSVIEKGQTVTLRCDPISGHDNLYWYRRVMGKEIKFLLHFVKESKQDESGMPNNRFLAERTGGTYSTLKVQPAELEDSGVYFCASSQGRTGRAFFGQGTRLTVV.

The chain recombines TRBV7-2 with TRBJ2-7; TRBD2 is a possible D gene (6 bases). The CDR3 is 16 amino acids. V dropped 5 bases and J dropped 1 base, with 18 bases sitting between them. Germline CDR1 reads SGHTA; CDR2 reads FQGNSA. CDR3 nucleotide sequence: TGTGCCAGCAGCATCAGAGGGGCGGGACCGTCCTACGAGCAGTACTTC. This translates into CASSIRGAGPSYEQYF.

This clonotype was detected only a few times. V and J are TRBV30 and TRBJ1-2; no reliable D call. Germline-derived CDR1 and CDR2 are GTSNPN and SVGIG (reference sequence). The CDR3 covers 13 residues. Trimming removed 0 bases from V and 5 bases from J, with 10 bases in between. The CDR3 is CAWSVRTVYGYTF. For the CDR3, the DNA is TGTGCCTGGAGTGTACGAACAGTTTATGGCTACACCTTC.

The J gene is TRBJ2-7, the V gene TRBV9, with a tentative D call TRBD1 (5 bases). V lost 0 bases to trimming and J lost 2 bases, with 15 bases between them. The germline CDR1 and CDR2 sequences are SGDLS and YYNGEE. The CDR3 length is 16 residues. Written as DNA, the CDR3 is TGTGCCAGCAGCGTAGCTCCGCAGGGTTGCACCTACGAGCAGTACTTC. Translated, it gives CASSVAPQGCTYEQYF.

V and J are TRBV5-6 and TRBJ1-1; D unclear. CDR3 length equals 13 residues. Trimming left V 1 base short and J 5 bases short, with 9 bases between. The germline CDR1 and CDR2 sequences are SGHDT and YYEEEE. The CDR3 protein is CASSLYPGTEAFF. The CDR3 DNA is TGTGCCAGCAGCTTGTATCCGGGAACTGAAGCTTTCTTT.

CDR3 residues: CASSLGGGTLETQYF. CDR3 in DNA: TGTGCCAGCAGCTTAGGGGGGGGCACCTTAGAGACCCAGTACTTC. The chain couples TRBV7-7 to TRBJ2-5; a possible D gene is TRBD2 (7 bases). Looked up from germline, CDR1 is SSHAT and CDR2 is FNYEAQ (reference sequence). V lost 1 base and J 4 bases, leaving 13 bases between the germline ends. This CDR3 contains 15 residues.